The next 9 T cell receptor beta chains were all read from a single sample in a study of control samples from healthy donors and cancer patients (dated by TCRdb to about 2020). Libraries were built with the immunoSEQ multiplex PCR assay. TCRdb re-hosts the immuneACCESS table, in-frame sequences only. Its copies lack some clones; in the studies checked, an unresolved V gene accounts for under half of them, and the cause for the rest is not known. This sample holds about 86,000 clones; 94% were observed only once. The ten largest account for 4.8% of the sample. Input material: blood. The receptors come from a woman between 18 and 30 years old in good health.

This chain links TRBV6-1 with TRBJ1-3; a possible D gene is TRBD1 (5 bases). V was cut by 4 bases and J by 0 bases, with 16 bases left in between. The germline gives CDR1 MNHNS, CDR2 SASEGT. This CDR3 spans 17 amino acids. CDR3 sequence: CASSGGYGAISGNTIYF. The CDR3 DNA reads TGTGCCAGCAGTGGGGGTTACGGGGCCATCTCTGGAAACACCATATATTTT.

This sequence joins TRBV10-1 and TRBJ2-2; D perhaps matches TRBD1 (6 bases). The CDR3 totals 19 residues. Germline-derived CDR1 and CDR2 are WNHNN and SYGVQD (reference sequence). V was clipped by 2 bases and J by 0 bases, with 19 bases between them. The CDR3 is CASSESLIPGVTNTGELFF. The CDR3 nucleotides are TGCGCCAGCAGTGAGAGTTTAATCCCAGGGGTAACGAACACCGGGGAGCTGTTTTTT.

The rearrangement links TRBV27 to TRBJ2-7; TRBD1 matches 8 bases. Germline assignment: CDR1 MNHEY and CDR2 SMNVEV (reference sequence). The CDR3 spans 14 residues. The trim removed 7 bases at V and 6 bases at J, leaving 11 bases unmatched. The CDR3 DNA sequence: TGTGCCAGCATCGCAGGGGGCCAGAGGGGCGAGCAGTACTTC. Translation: CASIAGGQRGEQYF.

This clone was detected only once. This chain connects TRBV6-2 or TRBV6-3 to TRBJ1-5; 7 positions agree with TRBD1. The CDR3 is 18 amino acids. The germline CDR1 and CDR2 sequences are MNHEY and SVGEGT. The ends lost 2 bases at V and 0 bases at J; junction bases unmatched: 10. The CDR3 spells CASSYLGGGPYSNQPQHF. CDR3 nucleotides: TGTGCCAGCAGTTACCTAGGGGGCGGCCCCTATAGCAATCAGCCCCAGCATTTT.

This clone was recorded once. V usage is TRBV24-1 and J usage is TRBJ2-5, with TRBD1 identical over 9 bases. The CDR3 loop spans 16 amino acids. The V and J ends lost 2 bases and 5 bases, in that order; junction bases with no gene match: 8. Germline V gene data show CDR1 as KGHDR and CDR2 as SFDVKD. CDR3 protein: CATSDSTDRGSETQYF. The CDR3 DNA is TGTGCCACCAGTGATTCGACGGACAGGGGAAGCGAGACCCAGTACTTC.

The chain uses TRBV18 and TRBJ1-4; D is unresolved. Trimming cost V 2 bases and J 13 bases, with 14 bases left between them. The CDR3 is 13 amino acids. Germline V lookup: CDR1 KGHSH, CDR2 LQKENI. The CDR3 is CASSPRAPGPLFF. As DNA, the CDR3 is TGTGCCAGCTCACCAAGGGCGCCGGGTCCACTGTTTTTT.

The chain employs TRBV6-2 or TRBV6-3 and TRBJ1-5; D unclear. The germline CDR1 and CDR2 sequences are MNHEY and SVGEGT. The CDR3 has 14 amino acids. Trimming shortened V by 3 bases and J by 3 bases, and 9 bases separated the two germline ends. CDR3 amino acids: CASSYYSDNQPQHF. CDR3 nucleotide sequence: TGTGCCAGCAGTTATTACAGCGACAATCAGCCCCAGCATTTT.

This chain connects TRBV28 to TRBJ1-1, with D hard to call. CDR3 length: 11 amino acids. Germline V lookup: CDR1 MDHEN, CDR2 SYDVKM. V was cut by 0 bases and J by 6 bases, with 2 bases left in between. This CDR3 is CASSLWAEAFF. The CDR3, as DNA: TGTGCCAGCAGTTTATGGGCTGAAGCTTTCTTT.

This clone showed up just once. CDR3 sequence (DNA): TGTGCCACCAGTGAGGGCAGACGGGACGAGCAGTACTTC. It yields the protein CATSEGRRDEQYF. The V and J genes are TRBV24-1 and TRBJ2-7; D remains ambiguous. The CDR3 is 13 residues long. The V end was cut by 4 bases, the J end by 5 bases, with 11 bases between. CDR1 and CDR2 (germline): KGHDR, SFDVKD.